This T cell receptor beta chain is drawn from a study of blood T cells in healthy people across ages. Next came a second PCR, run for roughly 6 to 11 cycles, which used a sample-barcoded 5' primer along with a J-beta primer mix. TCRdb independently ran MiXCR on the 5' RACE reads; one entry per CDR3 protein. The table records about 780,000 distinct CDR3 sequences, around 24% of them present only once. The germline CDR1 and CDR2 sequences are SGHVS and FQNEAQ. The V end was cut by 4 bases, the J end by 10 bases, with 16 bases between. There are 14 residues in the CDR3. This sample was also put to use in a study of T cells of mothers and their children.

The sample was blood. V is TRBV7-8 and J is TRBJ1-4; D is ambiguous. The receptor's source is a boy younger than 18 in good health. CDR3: CASSSQIGPAKLFF. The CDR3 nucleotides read TGTGCCAGCAGCTCCCAGATTGGACCAGCAAAACTGTTTTTT.